Each of the 3 T cell receptor beta chains below was sequenced from the same sample in a study of blood T cell repertoires in COVID-19. The data were produced by immunoSEQ multiplex PCR, yet TCRdb's version contains in-frame clones alone and is incomplete. The table includes 300,000 to 400,000 clones, about 87% detected once. The specimen was peripheral blood. These receptors all stem from a woman aged 50 to 65 with COVID-19, enrolled during active disease.

The genes are TRBV2 and TRBJ1-4, with 7 positions matching TRBD1. Germline values: CDR1 SNHLY, CDR2 FYNNEI. The CDR3 has 14 amino acids. V was clipped by 8 bases and J by 8 bases; unmatched bases: 11. The CDR3 region is CASSLTGQGEKLFF. Here the CDR3 DNA reads TGTGCCAGCTCTTTGACAGGGCAAGGGGAAAAACTGTTTTTT.

V and J are TRBV19 and TRBJ2-1; 12 nucleotides line up with TRBD1. J gave up 4 bases and V 4 bases, and 5 bases lay outside the gene matches. The CDR3 spans 16 residues. CDR1 LNHDA and CDR2 SQIVND come from the germline V gene (reference sequence). Here the CDR3 DNA reads TGTGCCAGTAGTAGGGACAGGGGGCTTCAATACAATGAGCAGTTCTTC. Its protein product is CASSRDRGLQYNEQFF.

The chain recombines TRBV10-3 with TRBJ2-7, with TRBD1 as a possible D gene (6 bases). Trimming cost V 3 bases and J 6 bases, with 15 bases left between them. CDR1 is ENHRY and CDR2 is SYGVKD in the germline V gene. The CDR3 covers 14 residues. This chain's CDR3 is CAISDSGEWFEQYF. CDR3 coding DNA: TGTGCCATCAGTGACTCAGGGGAGTGGTTCGAGCAGTACTTC.